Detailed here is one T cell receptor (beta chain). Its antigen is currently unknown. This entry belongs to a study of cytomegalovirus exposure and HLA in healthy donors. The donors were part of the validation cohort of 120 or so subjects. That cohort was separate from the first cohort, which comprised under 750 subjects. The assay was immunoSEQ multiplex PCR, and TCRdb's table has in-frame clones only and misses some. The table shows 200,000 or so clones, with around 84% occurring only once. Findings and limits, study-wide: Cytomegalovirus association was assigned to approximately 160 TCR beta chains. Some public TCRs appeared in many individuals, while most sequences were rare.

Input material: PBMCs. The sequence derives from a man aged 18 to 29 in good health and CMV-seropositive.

The CDR3 nucleotides are TGCAGCGCTACTCAGGGAATTGAAGCTTTCTTT. Translating it yields CSATQGIEAFF. The rearrangement uses TRBV29-1 and TRBJ1-1, with a possible D match to TRBD1 (5 bases). The CDR3 has 11 amino acids. Trimming shortened V by 7 bases and J by 7 bases, and 13 bases separated the two germline ends. Germline values: CDR1 SQVTM, CDR2 ANQGSEA.